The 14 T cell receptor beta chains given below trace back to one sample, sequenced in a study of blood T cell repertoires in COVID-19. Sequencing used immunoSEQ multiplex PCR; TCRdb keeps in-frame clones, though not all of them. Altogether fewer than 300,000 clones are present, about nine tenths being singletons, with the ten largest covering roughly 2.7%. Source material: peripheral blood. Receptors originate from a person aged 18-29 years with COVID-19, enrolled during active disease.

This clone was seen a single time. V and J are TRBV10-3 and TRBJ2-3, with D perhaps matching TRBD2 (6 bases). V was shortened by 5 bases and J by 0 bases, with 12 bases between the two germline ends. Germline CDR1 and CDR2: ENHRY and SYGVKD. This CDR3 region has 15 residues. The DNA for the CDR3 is TGTGCCATCAGTTCCCTAGCGCCTAGCACAGATACGCAGTATTTT. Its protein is CAISSLAPSTDTQYF.

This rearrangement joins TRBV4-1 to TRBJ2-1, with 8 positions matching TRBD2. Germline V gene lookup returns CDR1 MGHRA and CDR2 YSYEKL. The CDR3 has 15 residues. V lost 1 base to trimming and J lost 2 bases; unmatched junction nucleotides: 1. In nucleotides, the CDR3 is TGCGCCAGCAGCCAAGGTAGCGGGACCTACAATGAGCAGTTCTTC. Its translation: CASSQGSGTYNEQFF.

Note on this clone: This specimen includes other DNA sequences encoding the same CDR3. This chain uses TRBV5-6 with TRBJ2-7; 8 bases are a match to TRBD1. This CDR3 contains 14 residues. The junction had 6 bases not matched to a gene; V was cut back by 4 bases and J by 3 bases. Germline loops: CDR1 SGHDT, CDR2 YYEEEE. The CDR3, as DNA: TGTGCCAGCAGCCCGGGGACAGGCCTCTACGAGCAGTACTTC. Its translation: CASSPGTGLYEQYF. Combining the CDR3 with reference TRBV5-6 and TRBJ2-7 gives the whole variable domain DAGVTQSPTHLIKTRGQQVTLRCSPKSGHDTVSWYQQALGQGPQFIFQYYEEEERQRGNFPDRFSGHQFPNYSSELNVNALLLGDSALYLCASSPGTGLYEQYFGPGTRLTVT.

The CDR3, as DNA: TGTGCCAGCAGCTACGGGCGGGACGTGTTACTAATGAACACTGAAGCTTTCTTT. Protein product: CASSYGRDVLLMNTEAFF. The chain employs TRBV7-9 and TRBJ1-1; D may be TRBD1 (5 bases). The CDR3 runs to 18 residues. The ends were cut back, 4 bases at V and 0 bases at J, with 21 bases in the middle. Germline lookup yields CDR1 SEHNR and CDR2 FQNEAQ (reference sequence).

The CDR3: CASSTIIPGTLNFGTQYF. The CDR3 DNA is TGTGCCAGCAGCACTATAATCCCCGGGACACTCAACTTTGGCACGCAGTATTTT. The gene calls are TRBV7-9 and TRBJ2-3; weak D call: TRBD1 (6 bases). This CDR3 comprises 18 residues. CDR1 SEHNR and CDR2 FQNEAQ come from the germline V gene (reference sequence). Trimming cost V 5 bases and J 9 bases, with 30 bases left between them.

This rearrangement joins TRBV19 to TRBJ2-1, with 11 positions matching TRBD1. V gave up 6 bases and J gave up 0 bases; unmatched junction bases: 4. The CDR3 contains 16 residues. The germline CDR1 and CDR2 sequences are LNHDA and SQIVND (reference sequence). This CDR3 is CASSGDRGSSYNEQFF. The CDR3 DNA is TGTGCCAGTAGCGGGGACAGGGGGAGCTCCTACAATGAGCAGTTCTTC.

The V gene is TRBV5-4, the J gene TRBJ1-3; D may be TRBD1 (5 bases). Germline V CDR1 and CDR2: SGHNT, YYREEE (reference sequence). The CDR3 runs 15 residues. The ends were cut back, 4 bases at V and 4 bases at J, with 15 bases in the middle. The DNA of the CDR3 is TGTGCCAGCAGCCCAGGGACTCACCAGGGAAACACCATATATTTT. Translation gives CASSPGTHQGNTIYF. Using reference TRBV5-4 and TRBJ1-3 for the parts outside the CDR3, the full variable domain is ETGVTQSPTHLIKTRGQQVTLRCSSQSGHNTVSWYQQALGQGPQFIFQYYREEENGRGNFPPRFSGLQFPNYSSELNVNALELDDSALYLCASSPGTHQGNTIYFGEGSWLTVV.

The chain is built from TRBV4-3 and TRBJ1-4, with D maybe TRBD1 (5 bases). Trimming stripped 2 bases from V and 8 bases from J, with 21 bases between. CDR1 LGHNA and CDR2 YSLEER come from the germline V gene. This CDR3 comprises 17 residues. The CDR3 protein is CASSQTPPGTSLEKLFF. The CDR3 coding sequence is TGCGCCAGCAGCCAAACCCCGCCGGGGACTTCGTTGGAAAAACTGTTTTTT.

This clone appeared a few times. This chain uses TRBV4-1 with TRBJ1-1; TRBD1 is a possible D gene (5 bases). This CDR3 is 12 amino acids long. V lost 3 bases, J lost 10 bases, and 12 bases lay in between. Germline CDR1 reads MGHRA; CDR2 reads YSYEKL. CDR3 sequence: CASSQEAGVAFF. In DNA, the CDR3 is TGCGCCAGCAGCCAGGAGGCGGGGGTAGCTTTCTTT.

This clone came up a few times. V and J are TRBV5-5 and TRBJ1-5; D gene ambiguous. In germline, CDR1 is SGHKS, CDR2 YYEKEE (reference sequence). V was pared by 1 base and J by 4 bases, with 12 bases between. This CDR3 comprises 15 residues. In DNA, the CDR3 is TGTGCCAGCAGCTTGAAGAGGGATGGGAATCAGCCCCAGCATTTT. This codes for CASSLKRDGNQPQHF. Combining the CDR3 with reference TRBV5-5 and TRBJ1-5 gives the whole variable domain DAGVTQSPTHLIKTRGQQVTLRCSPISGHKSVSWYQQVLGQGPQFIFQYYEKEERGRGNFPDRFSARQFPNYSSELNVNALLLGDSALYLCASSLKRDGNQPQHFGDGTRLSIL.

CDR3 sequence reads: CASRQDEELNTIYF. As DNA, the CDR3 is TGTGCCAGCAGGCAAGATGAAGAACTAAACACCATATATTTT. The genes are TRBV6-5 and TRBJ1-3, with D uncertain. The CDR3 covers 14 residues. Germline CDR1 and CDR2: MNHEY and SVGAGI. The V end lost 6 bases, the J end lost 6 bases, and 15 bases lay between the germline ends.

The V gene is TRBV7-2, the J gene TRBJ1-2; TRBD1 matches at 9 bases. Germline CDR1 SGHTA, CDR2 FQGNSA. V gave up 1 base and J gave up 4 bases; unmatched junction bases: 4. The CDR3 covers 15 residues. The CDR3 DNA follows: TGTGCCAGCAGCTTAGTTGGGACAGGGAGCTATGGCTACACCTTC. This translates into CASSLVGTGSYGYTF.

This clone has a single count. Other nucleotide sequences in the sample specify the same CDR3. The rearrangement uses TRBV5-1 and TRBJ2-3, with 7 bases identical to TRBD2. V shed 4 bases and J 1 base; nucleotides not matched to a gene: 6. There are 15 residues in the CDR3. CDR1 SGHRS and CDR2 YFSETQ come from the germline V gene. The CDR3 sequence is CASSPGLAGTDTQYF. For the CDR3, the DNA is TGCGCCAGCAGCCCGGGCCTAGCGGGCACAGATACGCAGTATTTT.

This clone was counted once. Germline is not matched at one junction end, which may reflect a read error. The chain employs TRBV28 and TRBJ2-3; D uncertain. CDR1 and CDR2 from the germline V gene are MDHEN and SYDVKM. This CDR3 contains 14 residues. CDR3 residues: CASSLRGFRDMQYF. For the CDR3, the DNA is TGTGCCAGCAGTTTACGAGGCTTTAGAGATATGCAGTATTTT.